The 24 T cell receptor beta chains given below trace back to one sample, sequenced in a study of early T cells in non-severe SARS-CoV-2 infection. MiXCR, applied by TCRdb to the 5' RACE reads, yields one record per CDR3 protein. The table has 80,000 or so distinct CDR3 sequences, roughly 10% seen once. The specimen was whole blood, collected at baseline. The receptor set was obtained from an adult who was a healthcare worker with PCR-confirmed SARS-CoV-2 infection or an uninfected control (not recorded which).

This clonotype was counted only a few times. The chain employs TRBV20-1 and TRBJ1-5, with D possibly matching TRBD1 (6 bases). CDR1 and CDR2 (germline): DFQATT, SNEGSKA (reference sequence). Trimming removed 6 bases at V and 2 bases at J, with 17 bases between. The CDR3 loop spans 15 amino acids. In DNA, the CDR3 is TGCAGTGCCTCAGAACAGCGGACAGGCAATCAGCCCCAGCATTTT. Amino acids: CSASEQRTGNQPQHF.

V and J are TRBV29-1 and TRBJ1-6, with D possibly TRBD1 on 6 matching bases. The CDR3 contains 13 residues. CDR1 SQVTM and CDR2 ANQGSEA come from the germline V gene. Trimming stripped 5 bases from V and 6 bases from J, with 11 bases between. CDR3 sequence: CSVQGNGNSPLHF. In nucleotides, the CDR3 is TGCAGCGTTCAGGGGAATGGTAATTCACCCCTCCACTTT.

V gene TRBV7-3 combines with J gene TRBJ1-1, with no clear D. Trimming removed 5 bases from V and 4 bases from J, with 11 bases in between. This CDR3 has 13 amino acids. Germline CDR1 reads SGHTA; CDR2 reads FQGTGA. For the CDR3, the DNA is TGTGCCAGCAGCCGCACCGATCTCACTGAAGCTTTCTTT. Its translation: CASSRTDLTEAFF.

This clonotype was seen only a few times. This chain joins TRBV2 and TRBJ2-2; 7 nucleotides agree with TRBD1. The junction had 4 bases not matched to a gene; V was cut back by 7 bases and J by 2 bases. The CDR3 runs 14 residues. CDR1 SNHLY and CDR2 FYNNEI come from the germline V gene. In nucleotides, the CDR3 is TGTGCCAGCATCGGGACAGATAACACCGGGGAGCTGTTTTTT. Its translation: CASIGTDNTGELFF.

The chain recombines TRBV5-1 with TRBJ2-1; D remains ambiguous. Germline CDR1 and CDR2: SGHRS and YFSETQ. V lost 1 base and J 5 bases, leaving 7 bases between the germline ends. CDR3 length: 13 amino acids. The CDR3 here is CASSLRPNNEQFF. The CDR3 nucleotides read TGCGCCAGCAGCTTGCGTCCTAACAATGAGCAGTTCTTC.

This clonotype has a handful of counts. This chain links TRBV5-4 with TRBJ2-3; D is perhaps TRBD2 (5 bases). V shed 6 bases and J shed 2 bases, with 13 bases lying between them. The germline CDR1 and CDR2 sequences are SGHNT and YYREEE (reference sequence). CDR3 length: 14 amino acids. CDR3 amino acids: CASKTTPYTDTQYF. DNA for the CDR3: TGTGCCAGCAAGACTACCCCTTACACAGATACGCAGTATTTT.

The chain uses TRBV5-1 and TRBJ2-2; 7 positions match TRBD1. The CDR3 contains 16 residues. V lost 4 bases and J lost 7; bases outside the gene matches: 13. CDR1 SGHRS and CDR2 YFSETQ come from the germline V gene. CDR3 protein: CASSDRDRDFGGELFF. The DNA of the CDR3 is TGCGCCAGCAGCGACCGAGACAGGGATTTTGGCGGGGAGCTGTTTTTT.

With respect to this clonotype: This may stem from a read error, because a much larger clone lies one nucleotide away. The V gene is TRBV4-3, the J gene TRBJ1-6; 9 bases fit TRBD1. The V gene's germline CDR1 is LGHNA and CDR2 YSLEER. J was trimmed by 11 bases and V by 5 bases; bases with no gene match: 7. CDR3 length: 14 amino acids. The CDR3 spells CASSVLQGAPPLHF. CDR3 sequence (DNA): TGCGCCAGCAGCGTATTACAGGGGGCACCACCCCTCCACTTT.

The genes are TRBV29-1 and TRBJ2-7; D assignment may be TRBD1 or TRBD2 (5 bases each). The V gene lost 6 bases and the J gene lost 4 bases, with 10 bases spanning the gap. This CDR3 is built from 11 residues. Germline V gives CDR1 SQVTM, CDR2 ANQGSEA. CDR3 DNA: TGCAGCGTCCAGGGAGCGTACGAGCAGTACTTC. It codes for CSVQGAYEQYF.

The chain couples TRBV20-1 to TRBJ2-3, with TRBD2 identical over 11 bases. The CDR3 sequence is 15 residues long. Looked up from germline, CDR1 is DFQATT and CDR2 is SNEGSKA (reference sequence). V trimming: 5 bases; J trimming: 3 bases; junction bases outside the gene matches: 7. As DNA, the CDR3 is TGCAGTGCTTCTGGACTAGCGGGTCGTACAGATACGCAGTATTTT. Translating it yields CSASGLAGRTDTQYF.

This clonotype came up many times. The V and J genes are TRBV29-1 and TRBJ2-7; no reliable D call. Trimming cost V 1 base and J 9 bases, with 16 bases left between them. This CDR3 comprises 13 residues. CDR1 and CDR2 from the germline V gene are SQVTM and ANQGSEA. This CDR3 is CSVEVDKVKGQYF. The CDR3 DNA sequence: TGCAGCGTTGAAGTGGATAAGGTAAAGGGGCAGTACTTC.

The V call is TRBV6-5, the J call TRBJ1-6, with unresolved D. V was shortened by 7 bases and J by 7 bases, with 17 bases between the two germline ends. The CDR3 has 15 amino acids. Germline V gives CDR1 MNHEY, CDR2 SVGAGI. Here the CDR3 DNA reads TGTGCCAGCACTAAAATTTTTAGTTTGAATTCACCCCTCCACTTT. Translated, it gives CASTKIFSLNSPLHF.

This clonotype was found many times. The chain has TRBV7-2 and TRBJ2-4; D could derive from TRBD1 or TRBD2 (5 bases each). This CDR3 is built from 16 residues. Trimming cost V 5 bases and J 4 bases, with 18 bases left between them. Germline V gene lookup returns CDR1 SGHTA and CDR2 FQGNSA. Here the CDR3 reads CASSPRSGTDKNIQYF. CDR3 DNA: TGTGCCAGCAGCCCCCGCTCCGGGACCGATAAAAACATTCAGTACTTC. The full variable domain, in which reference TRBV7-2 and TRBJ2-4 provide the parts outside the CDR3, is GAGVSQSPSNKVTEKGKDVELRCDPISGHTALYWYRQSLGQGLEFLIYFQGNSAPDKSGLPSDRFSAERTGGSVSTLTIQRTQQEDSAVYLCASSPRSGTDKNIQYFGAGTRLSVL.

The V call is TRBV3-1, the J call TRBJ1-2; TRBD1 agrees at 10 bases. Germline V CDR1 and CDR2: LGHDT, YNNKEL (reference sequence). The CDR3 spans 15 residues. V shed 0 bases and J 6 bases; nucleotides not matched to a gene: 4. The CDR3 DNA reads TGTGCCAGCAGCCAAGAGGCGACAGGGGGCCATGGCTACACCTTC. Translation gives CASSQEATGGHGYTF.

This clonotype was seen many times. The CDR3 spells CASSGGVNTEAFF. The CDR3 nucleotides are TGTGCCAGCAGCGGCGGAGTGAACACTGAAGCTTTCTTT. The chain uses TRBV5-6 and TRBJ1-1; D remains ambiguous. The CDR3 has 13 amino acids. V was trimmed by 4 bases and J by 0 bases, leaving 7 bases between them. From germline, CDR1 is SGHDT and CDR2 YYEEEE.

In its sample, this clonotype was seen a few times. This chain links TRBV7-8 with TRBJ2-6; tentative D call: TRBD2 (5 bases). Germline CDR1 and CDR2: SGHVS and FQNEAQ. CDR3 size: 16 residues. Deletions cut 1 base from V and 2 bases from J, with 9 bases between. This chain's CDR3 is CASSLDGGPGANVLTF. CDR3 bases: TGTGCCAGCAGCTTAGATGGCGGGCCTGGGGCCAACGTCCTGACTTTC.

This clonotype has a count of ten or more. CDR3 loop: CASSFTGTGYEQYF. DNA of the CDR3: TGTGCCAGCAGCTTTACAGGGACAGGGTACGAGCAGTACTTC. This chain joins TRBV13 and TRBJ2-7; TRBD1 matches at 9 bases. V lost 3 bases, J lost 4 bases, and 4 bases stayed unmatched. CDR1 PRHDT and CDR2 FYEKMQ come from the germline V gene (reference sequence). This CDR3 comprises 14 residues.

This clonotype was seen a handful of times. V and J are TRBV7-2 and TRBJ2-1; 7 bases map to TRBD2. The CDR3 consists of 15 residues. The trim removed 5 bases at V and 2 bases at J, leaving 6 bases unmatched. The germline gives CDR1 SGHTA, CDR2 FQGNSA. Here the CDR3 DNA reads TGTGCCAGCAGCCCCCTGGGGGGGGCCTACAATGAGCAGTTCTTC. This translates into CASSPLGGAYNEQFF.

The J gene is TRBJ1-2, the V gene TRBV12-3 or TRBV12-4; no definite D call. The ends were cut back, 5 bases at V and 8 bases at J, with 12 bases in the middle. The CDR3 is 12 amino acids. The CDR3 DNA sequence: TGTGCCAGCAGTAGGTCGGGTTTGGGCTACACCTTC. This codes for CASSRSGLGYTF.

In this sample, this clonotype turned up many times. CDR3 region: CASSLTGHEGDTQYF. CDR3 DNA: TGTGCCAGCAGCTTAACGGGGCATGAGGGGGATACGCAGTATTTT. The rearrangement links TRBV11-3 to TRBJ2-3; D might be TRBD1 or TRBD2, each matching 5 bases. This CDR3 comprises 15 residues. Trimming stripped 2 bases from V and 6 bases from J, with 15 bases between. CDR1 is SGHNT and CDR2 is YENEEA in the germline V gene.

This clonotype was seen only a few times. V is TRBV5-1 and J is TRBJ2-5, with 7 bases aligning to TRBD1. Germline V CDR1 and CDR2: SGHRS, YFSETQ. The J segment lost 0 bases and the V segment lost 4 bases, leaving 9 bases of the junction unmatched. The CDR3 runs 16 residues. The CDR3 is CASSLTGTEYQETQYF. In nucleotides, the CDR3 is TGCGCCAGCAGCCTTACCGGGACAGAGTACCAAGAGACCCAGTACTTC.

V is TRBV11-2 and J is TRBJ2-3, with D tentatively TRBD1 or TRBD2 (5 bases each). V lost 3 bases and J 2 bases, leaving 15 bases between the germline ends. Germline CDR1 is SGHAT and CDR2 is FQNNGV. This CDR3 is built from 16 residues. The CDR3 here is CASSFGTQRTTDTQYF. The CDR3 region has the DNA TGTGCCAGCAGCTTCGGGACCCAACGCACCACAGATACGCAGTATTTT.

This clonotype was seen many times. The rearrangement links TRBV7-8 to TRBJ1-4; the D gene is possibly TRBD1 (6 bases). Trimming stripped 4 bases from V and 7 bases from J, with 10 bases between. Germline lookup yields CDR1 SGHVS and CDR2 FQNEAQ. CDR3 length equals 13 residues. CDR3 sequence (DNA): TGTGCCAGCAGCTCCAGGACAGTTGAAAAACTGTTTTTT. Amino acid sequence: CASSSRTVEKLFF.

In this sample, this clonotype turned up many times. This sequence joins TRBV3-1 and TRBJ1-1; D call uncertain. Between the trimmed V and J ends, which lost 4 bases and 1 base, there was a span of 25 bases. CDR3 length: 19 amino acids. Germline CDR1 is LGHDT and CDR2 is YNNKEL (reference sequence). The CDR3 DNA sequence: TGTGCCAGCAGCCCGCATGTTGTGAAGGGCAACTCACCGAACACTGAAGCTTTCTTT. Its translation is CASSPHVVKGNSPNTEAFF.